This record looks at one TCR beta chain sequence and its context. Its target is unknown. The data originate from a study of identical twins. This CDR3 is built from 17 residues. V lost 4 bases and J lost 4, with 17 bases in between. Germline values: CDR1 SGHTA, CDR2 FQGNSA. Study observations and caveats: Part of the zero-insertion signal could reflect confounding by invariant MAIT and iNKT cells. Beta out-of-frame twin sharing showed a weaker excess.

Every donor was a healthy Caucasian. After template switching added a universal primer site, the resulting cDNA carried unique molecular identifiers. TCRdb re-derived calls from the 5' RACE reads in MiXCR, one entry per CDR3 protein. The data hold about 210,000 distinct CDR3 sequences, with 9.4% observed a single time. Sequenced input: memory (CD45RO+) T cells sorted from blood. The sequence came from a woman aged 18-29 years in good health. V is TRBV7-2 and J is TRBJ2-6; tentatively, D is TRBD1 (6 bases). CDR3 in DNA: TGTGCCAGCAGCTCCTGGGGGCAGGCGGCCGGGGCCAACGTCCTGACTTTC. Its translation is CASSSWGQAAGANVLTF.